This T cell receptor (beta chain) appears in the sequencing data of a study of blood T cell repertoires in COVID-19. Study as a whole: Nucleic acid was either cDNA or gDNA, and it came from T cells, B-cell-depleted T cells, or PBMCs.

TCRdb's table, derived via immunoSEQ multiplex PCR, lists solely in-frame clones and lacks some. Of about 480,000 clones listed, roughly 88% are singletons. In its sample, this clone was seen a few times. Germline CDR1 SNHLY, CDR2 FYNNEI. The CDR3 is 12 amino acids. V was clipped by 4 bases and J by 6 bases, with 7 bases between them. Sequencing was performed on PBMCs or T cells enriched from blood (not recorded which). The sequence was collected from a middle-aged woman who had recovered from COVID-19. V usage is TRBV2 and J usage is TRBJ1-3; no definite D call. The CDR3 loop reads CASSVQANTIYF. Written as DNA, the CDR3 is TGTGCCAGCAGTGTTCAGGCAAACACCATATATTTT.